This TCR beta chain was identified during a study of PD-L1 blockade in urothelial cancer. Study as a whole: In the patient group, most of the 29 were males with bladder-origin urothelial cancer.

Anywhere from 1 to 8 samples came from each patient, spanning pretreatment and on-treatment. Spiking each PCR with synthetic TCR analog templates was performed. Libraries were prepared by immunoSEQ multiplex PCR; TCRdb keeps only in-frame clonotypes and omits some of them. The data show tens of thousands of clones, with almost 85% seen just once and 3.5% held by the top ten. Trimming left V 0 bases short and J 2 bases short, with 9 bases between. CDR1 and CDR2 (germline): SGDLS, YYNGEE. The CDR3 extends over 14 amino acids. This material consisted of PBMCs, taken around atezolizumab (anti-PD-L1) treatment. This rearrangement joins TRBV9 to TRBJ2-7; possibly TRBD1 for D (6 bases). The TCR sequence derives from a man between 65 and 85 years old with urothelial cancer. The CDR3 here is CASSVVPGAYEQYF. Here the CDR3 DNA reads TGTGCCAGCAGCGTAGTCCCAGGGGCCTACGAGCAGTACTTC.